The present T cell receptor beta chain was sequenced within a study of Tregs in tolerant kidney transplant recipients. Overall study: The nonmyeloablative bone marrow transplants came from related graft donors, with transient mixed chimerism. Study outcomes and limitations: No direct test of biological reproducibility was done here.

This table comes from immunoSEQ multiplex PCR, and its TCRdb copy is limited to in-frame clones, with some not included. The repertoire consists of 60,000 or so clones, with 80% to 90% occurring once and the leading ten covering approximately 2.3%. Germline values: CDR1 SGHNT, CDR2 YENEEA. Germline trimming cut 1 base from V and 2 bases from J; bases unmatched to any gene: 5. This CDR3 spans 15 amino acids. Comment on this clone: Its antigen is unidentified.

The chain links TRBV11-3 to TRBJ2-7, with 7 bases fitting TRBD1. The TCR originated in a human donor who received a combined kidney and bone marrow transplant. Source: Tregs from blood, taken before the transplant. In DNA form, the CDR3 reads TGTGCCAGCAGCTTAGGGGGACAGCTGGCCTACGAGCAGTACTTC. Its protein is CASSLGGQLAYEQYF.